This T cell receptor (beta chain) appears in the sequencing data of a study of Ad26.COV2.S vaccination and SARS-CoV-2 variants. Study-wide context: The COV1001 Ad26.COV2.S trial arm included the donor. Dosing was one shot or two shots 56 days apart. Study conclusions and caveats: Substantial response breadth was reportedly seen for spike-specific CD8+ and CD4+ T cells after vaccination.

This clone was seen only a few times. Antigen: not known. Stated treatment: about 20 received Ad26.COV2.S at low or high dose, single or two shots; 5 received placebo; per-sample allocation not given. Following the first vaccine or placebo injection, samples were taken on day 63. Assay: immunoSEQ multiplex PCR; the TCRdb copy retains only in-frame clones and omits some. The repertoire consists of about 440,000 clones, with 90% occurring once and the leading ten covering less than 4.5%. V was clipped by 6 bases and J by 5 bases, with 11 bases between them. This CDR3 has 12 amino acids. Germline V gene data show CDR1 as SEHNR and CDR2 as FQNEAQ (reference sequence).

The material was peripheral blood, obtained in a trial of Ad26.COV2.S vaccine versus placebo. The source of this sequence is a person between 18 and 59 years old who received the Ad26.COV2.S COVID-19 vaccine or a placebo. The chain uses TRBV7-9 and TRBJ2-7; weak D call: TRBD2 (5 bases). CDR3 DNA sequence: TGTGCCAGCAGTCGGGGTAGGGACGAGCAGTACTTC. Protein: CASSRGRDEQYF. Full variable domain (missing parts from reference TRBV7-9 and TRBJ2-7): DTGVSQNPRHKITKRGQNVTFRCDPISEHNRLYWYRQTLGQGPEFLTYFQNEAQLEKSRLLSDRFSAERPKGSFSTLEIQRTEQGDSAMYLCASSRGRDEQYFGPGTRLTVT.